This TCR beta chain was recorded in a study of OX40 agonist ivuxolimab in advanced cancers. In the study overall: Head and neck, renal cell, melanoma or hepatocellular carcinoma were the cancers that dose-escalation patients had. From about 23 to 85 years was the age range, with a mean of 60 years, and around 80% were male. In three patients, partial responses were observed, one with hepatocellular carcinoma and two with cutaneous melanoma.

The length of the CDR3 is 13 residues. V lost 6 bases and J lost 6; bases outside the gene matches: 6. Germline V gene data show CDR1 as LGHNT and CDR2 as FRNRAP. Points on this clone: The antigen is unknown.

Study findings and constraints: Also present in some nonresponders was a low level of normalized T-cell clonal expansion.

The assay was immunoSEQ multiplex PCR, and TCRdb's table has in-frame clones only and misses some. Of 20,000 or so clones in the sample, approximately 85% were seen once. The source was CD4+ or CD8+ T cells sorted from blood, collected in a trial of the OX40 agonist ivuxolimab. The chain has TRBV12-5 and TRBJ1-2, with 8 bases that match TRBD1. The clonotype was recovered from an adult with an advanced solid tumor such as melanoma, head and neck, liver or kidney cancer. The CDR3 DNA reads TGTGCTAGTGGCCTGGGACAGGTTCATGGCTACACCTTC. This codes for CASGLGQVHGYTF.